A single sample gave rise to the 29 T cell receptor beta chains below, sequenced in a study of radiotherapy plus CTLA-4 blockade in lung cancer. TCRdb's copy holds only in-frame clones and misses some; the assay was immunoSEQ multiplex PCR. The repertoire holds some 87,000 clones, roughly four fifths seen once, with approximately 14% in the top ten. The sample was peripheral blood, taken from a patient treated with radiotherapy plus ipilimumab. These receptors came from a human donor with non-small cell lung cancer that progressed on radiotherapy plus ipilimumab.

The rearrangement uses TRBV11-3 and TRBJ2-3; D perhaps matches TRBD2 (6 bases). The CDR3 has 15 residues. V lost 1 base and J lost 1, with 9 bases in between. The germline V gene has CDR1 SGHNT and CDR2 YENEEA. This CDR3 reads CASSLVSGGTDTQYF. Written as DNA, the CDR3 is TGTGCCAGCAGCTTAGTATCGGGGGGCACAGATACGCAGTATTTT.

This clone has a handful of counts. V gene TRBV7-6 combines with J gene TRBJ2-7; D ambiguous. Germline V gene lookup returns CDR1 SGHVS and CDR2 FNYEAQ. CDR3 length equals 13 residues. Trimming cost V 5 bases and J 2 bases, with 10 bases left between them. CDR3 amino acids: CASSLSLTYEQYF. The CDR3 DNA follows: TGTGCCAGCAGCCTCTCCTTAACCTACGAGCAGTACTTC. The full variable domain, its missing parts supplied by reference TRBV7-6 and TRBJ2-7, is GAGVSQSPRYKVTKRGQDVALRCDPISGHVSLYWYRQALGQGPEFLTYFNYEAQQDKSGLPNDRFSAERPEGSISTLTIQRTEQRDSAMYRCASSLSLTYEQYFGPGTRLTVT.

Concerning this clone itself: In the same sample, other DNA sequences code for this CDR3. The chain combines TRBV6-5 with TRBJ2-7, with 9 bases identical to TRBD2. The germline V gene has CDR1 MNHEY and CDR2 SVGAGI. This CDR3 is 15 amino acids long. The trim removed 2 bases at V and 0 bases at J, leaving 2 bases unmatched. CDR3 DNA sequence: TGTGCCAGCAGTTACAGCGGGAGGAGCTCCTACGAGCAGTACTTC. Amino acids: CASSYSGRSSYEQYF.

The V and J genes are TRBV5-1 and TRBJ1-2; D not resolved. Germline V gives CDR1 SGHRS, CDR2 YFSETQ. V was clipped by 0 bases and J by 7 bases, with 13 bases between them. The CDR3 has 14 residues. The CDR3 loop reads CASSLASQLIGYTF. The CDR3 nucleotides read TGCGCCAGCAGCTTGGCCTCGCAGCTCATTGGCTACACCTTC.

This clone was seen just once. The chain's CDR3 is CASSYFAGIGNTIYF. The CDR3 DNA sequence: TGTGCCAGCAGTTACTTCGCAGGGATCGGAAACACCATATATTTT. This rearrangement joins TRBV6-6 to TRBJ1-3; the D gene is possibly TRBD1 (5 bases). V was cut by 1 base and J by 4 bases, with 11 bases left in between. This CDR3 is 15 amino acids long. The germline CDR1 and CDR2 sequences are MNHNY and SVGAGI (reference sequence).

V and J are TRBV9 and TRBJ1-4; D gene ambiguous. Germline CDR1 and CDR2: SGDLS and YYNGEE. V was pared by 4 bases and J by 7 bases, with 11 bases between. This CDR3 region has 13 residues. CDR3 amino acids: CASSPQWGEKLFF. CDR3 bases: TGTGCCAGCAGCCCTCAGTGGGGTGAAAAACTGTTTTTT.

This clone is a singleton in its sample. The chain combines TRBV6-5 with TRBJ2-2, with 7 bases identical to TRBD2. This CDR3 spans 15 amino acids. Germline trimming cut 2 bases from V and 7 bases from J; bases unmatched to any gene: 7. In germline, CDR1 is MNHEY, CDR2 SVGAGI. CDR3 sequence reads: CASSYQLAVGGELFF. Written as DNA, the CDR3 is TGTGCCAGCAGTTACCAGCTAGCGGTCGGCGGGGAGCTGTTTTTT.

The chain has TRBV9 and TRBJ2-3; 8 positions agree with TRBD1. The CDR3 contains 15 residues. V trimming: 5 bases; J trimming: 5 bases; junction bases outside the gene matches: 10. Germline CDR1 is SGDLS and CDR2 is YYNGEE. The CDR3 sequence: CASRSGAGGLDTQYF. The CDR3 DNA is TGTGCCAGCAGATCCGGGGCAGGGGGCTTAGATACGCAGTATTTT.

The genes are TRBV10-1 and TRBJ1-5; 8 positions match TRBD1. The junction had 11 bases not matched to a gene; V was cut back by 3 bases and J by 4 bases. Germline lookup yields CDR1 WNHNN and CDR2 SYGVQD (reference sequence). There are 17 residues in the CDR3. The CDR3 nucleotides are TGCGCCAGCAGTGACGGAAACAGGGGGTTCCAGAATCAGCCCCAGCATTTT. Translated, it gives CASSDGNRGFQNQPQHF.

This rearrangement joins TRBV30 to TRBJ2-2; a weak D match, TRBD2 (6 bases). Trimming stripped 2 bases from V and 3 bases from J, with 13 bases between. This CDR3 contains 15 residues. Germline CDR1 reads GTSNPN; CDR2 reads SVGIG (reference sequence). The CDR3 DNA is TGTGCCTGGAGTCGCCCGGGACTGTACACCGGGGAGCTGTTTTTT. This translates into CAWSRPGLYTGELFF. Full variable domain (rest looked up from reference TRBV30 and TRBJ2-2): SQTIHQWPATLVQPVGSPLSLECTVEGTSNPNLYWYRQAAGRGLQLLFYSVGIGQISSEVPQNLSASRPQDRQFILSSKKLLLSDSGFYLCAWSRPGLYTGELFFGEGSRLTVL.

This chain connects TRBV18 to TRBJ2-5, with D unresolved. CDR3 length: 11 residues. CDR1 and CDR2 (germline): KGHSH, LQKENI. Deletions cut 6 bases from V and 1 base from J, with 3 bases between. CDR3 sequence (DNA): TGTGCCAGCTCCCTCCAAGAGACCCAGTACTTC. This codes for CASSLQETQYF.

This sequence joins TRBV18 and TRBJ2-5, with a weak D call TRBD2 (7 bases). The CDR3 consists of 14 residues. Germline CDR1 is KGHSH and CDR2 is LQKENI. V was cut by 2 bases and J by 5 bases, with 12 bases left in between. The CDR3 is CASSPGGAVETQYF. CDR3 sequence (DNA): TGTGCCAGCTCACCAGGGGGGGCAGTTGAGACCCAGTACTTC.

The chain has TRBV19 and TRBJ2-7; the D gene is possibly TRBD1 (6 bases). There are 15 residues in the CDR3. Trimming removed 3 bases at V and 0 bases at J, with 12 bases between. Per germline, CDR1 LNHDA and CDR2 SQIVND (reference sequence). The CDR3 DNA follows: TGTGCCAGTAGTATCGGGGCGGACAGCTCCTACGAGCAGTACTTC. Encoded protein: CASSIGADSSYEQYF.

This clone was counted once. V is TRBV5-4 and J is TRBJ2-2; D uncertain. CDR3 size: 13 residues. Germline V CDR1 and CDR2: SGHNT, YYREEE (reference sequence). V lost 1 base to trimming and J lost 2 bases, with 3 bases between them. Here the CDR3 DNA reads TGTGCCAGCAGCTTGACTAACACCGGGGAGCTGTTTTTT. Translating it yields CASSLTNTGELFF.

The chain joins TRBV7-9 to TRBJ1-1; the match to TRBD1 covers 8 bases. V lost 3 bases, J lost 1 base, and 1 base stayed unmatched. Per the germline V gene, CDR1 is SEHNR and CDR2 is FQNEAQ (reference sequence). The CDR3 spans 14 residues. CDR3 sequence: CASSFRGPNTEAFF. CDR3 nucleotide sequence: TGTGCCAGCAGCTTCAGGGGGCCGAACACTGAAGCTTTCTTT.

The V and J genes are TRBV4-2 and TRBJ2-5; a weak D match, TRBD2 (5 bases). Trimming left V 0 bases short and J 4 bases short, with 9 bases between. The CDR3 loop spans 14 amino acids. From germline, CDR1 is LGHNA and CDR2 YNFKEQ. CDR3 residues: CASSQERGLETQYF. The CDR3 region has the DNA TGTGCCAGCAGCCAAGAACGGGGTTTAGAGACCCAGTACTTC.

The V gene is TRBV6-1, the J gene TRBJ2-7; a possible D gene is TRBD1 (5 bases). CDR1 MNHNS and CDR2 SASEGT come from the germline V gene. The CDR3 consists of 13 residues. V was shortened by 6 bases and J by 2 bases, with 11 bases between the two germline ends. CDR3 region: CASSPGRAYEQYF. CDR3 in DNA: TGTGCCAGCAGCCCCGGCAGGGCCTACGAGCAGTACTTC.

This clone has only a few counts. CDR3 residues: CASYPGTGNSPLHF. Written as DNA, the CDR3 is TGTGCCAGCTACCCCGGGACAGGGAATTCACCCCTCCACTTT. The chain uses TRBV5-8 and TRBJ1-6; 9 bases match TRBD1. The CDR3 runs 14 residues. V shed 7 bases, J shed 7 bases, and the junction held 6 bases outside the gene matches. Germline lookup yields CDR1 SGHTS and CDR2 YDEGEE.

V gene TRBV5-4 combines with J gene TRBJ2-3; no clear D. This CDR3 spans 13 amino acids. Looked up from germline, CDR1 is SGHNT and CDR2 is YYREEE (reference sequence). The V gene lost 0 bases and the J gene lost 2 bases, with 4 bases spanning the gap. CDR3 protein: CASSLGHTDTQYF. CDR3 nucleotide sequence: TGTGCCAGCAGCTTGGGCCACACAGATACGCAGTATTTT.

In nucleotides, the CDR3 is TGTGCCATCAGGGAAGACAATCAGCCCCAGCATTTT. Translation: CAIREDNQPQHF. The rearrangement uses TRBV10-3 and TRBJ1-5, with D hard to call. CDR3 length: 12 residues. Germline loops: CDR1 ENHRY, CDR2 SYGVKD. Trimming cost V 6 bases and J 3 bases, with 6 bases left between them.

The chain has TRBV11-2 and TRBJ1-3; D is ambiguous. The germline V gene encodes CDR1 SGHAT and CDR2 FQNNGV. V lost 0 bases to trimming and J lost 2 bases, with 2 bases between them. The CDR3 is 13 amino acids. CDR3 DNA sequence: TGTGCCAGCAGCTTAGAAGCTGGAAACACCATATATTTT. Protein sequence: CASSLEAGNTIYF.

This sequence joins TRBV9 and TRBJ2-3; perhaps TRBD2 as D (6 bases). This CDR3 region has 17 residues. The V and J ends lost 4 bases and 0 bases respectively, with 18 bases between them. CDR1 SGDLS and CDR2 YYNGEE come from the germline V gene. CDR3 in amino acids: CASSPGRGKWSTDTQYF. The CDR3 DNA reads as TGTGCCAGCAGCCCCGGCCGGGGGAAGTGGAGCACAGATACGCAGTATTTT.

This clone was seen only once. The genes are TRBV4-1 and TRBJ2-1, with D tentatively TRBD2 (6 bases). Germline assignment: CDR1 MGHRA and CDR2 YSYEKL. V gave up 4 bases and J gave up 2 bases, with 9 bases separating them. The CDR3 has 14 amino acids. CDR3 amino acids: CASSPGAAYNEQFF. CDR3 in DNA: TGCGCCAGCAGCCCGGGAGCTGCCTACAATGAGCAGTTCTTC.

The chain carries TRBV4-1 and TRBJ1-5; 8 bases align to TRBD1. J lost 2 bases, V lost 3 bases, and 3 bases had no gene match. There are 15 residues in the CDR3. Germline V gene lookup returns CDR1 MGHRA and CDR2 YSYEKL. The CDR3 here is CASSHSTGGNQPQHF. Written as DNA, the CDR3 is TGCGCCAGCAGCCATTCGACAGGGGGCAATCAGCCCCAGCATTTT.

The V call is TRBV29-1, the J call TRBJ1-5; D may be TRBD1 (5 bases). The CDR3 has 12 residues. Germline loops: CDR1 SQVTM, CDR2 ANQGSEA. The V gene lost 6 bases and the J gene lost 1 base, with 7 bases spanning the gap. Here the CDR3 DNA reads TGCAGCGTGGGACGGAGCAATCAGCCCCAGCATTTT. The encoded protein is CSVGRSNQPQHF.

This clone was found once. The chain recombines TRBV5-1 with TRBJ2-2; TRBD2 agrees at 11 bases. Germline loops: CDR1 SGHRS, CDR2 YFSETQ. The CDR3 loop spans 19 amino acids. The junction had 12 bases not matched to a gene; V was cut back by 0 bases and J by 5 bases. The CDR3 reads CASSLGTGLAVLRTGELFF. The CDR3 bases are TGCGCCAGCAGCTTGGGTACGGGACTAGCGGTTTTGAGAACCGGGGAGCTGTTTTTT.

This chain connects TRBV4-3 to TRBJ2-1; D might be TRBD2 (5 bases). CDR1 LGHNA and CDR2 YSLEER come from the germline V gene. The V and J ends lost 4 bases and 8 bases respectively, with 18 bases between them. This CDR3 has 15 amino acids. The CDR3 nucleotides read TGCGCCAGCAGCCGCACTAGGACGGGTAACGATGAGCAGTTCTTC. Translating gives CASSRTRTGNDEQFF.

This chain connects TRBV10-3 to TRBJ1-1; tentative D call: TRBD1 (5 bases). In germline, CDR1 is ENHRY, CDR2 SYGVKD. V lost 8 bases, J lost 1 base, and 14 bases lay in between. This CDR3 contains 14 residues. CDR3 sequence: CAIHMGGGNTEAFF. The CDR3 DNA is TGTGCCATCCACATGGGGGGTGGGAACACTGAAGCTTTCTTT.

The rearrangement links TRBV7-2 to TRBJ1-3; D is undetermined. Trimming removed 1 base at V and 0 bases at J, with 7 bases between. The CDR3 is 15 amino acids. CDR1 SGHTA and CDR2 FQGNSA come from the germline V gene. CDR3 DNA sequence: TGTGCCAGCAGCTTAGATGTGAGCTCTGGAAACACCATATATTTT. Its translation: CASSLDVSSGNTIYF. Full variable domain (remainder filled in from reference TRBV7-2 and TRBJ1-3): GAGVSQSPSNKVTEKGKDVELRCDPISGHTALYWYRQSLGQGLEFLIYFQGNSAPDKSGLPSDRFSAERTGGSVSTLTIQRTQQEDSAVYLCASSLDVSSGNTIYFGEGSWLTVV.